This TCR beta chain was documented in a study of T cells in women clearing cervical HPV infection. Study overall: HLA type could not be excluded as a confounder. General study results and limits: TRBV6-7 abundance was lower in cases than controls (roughly 0.11% versus 0.16%).

Repertoires were generated with immunoSEQ multiplex PCR, while TCRdb's copy carries only in-frame clones and drops some. The table for this sample gives 25,000 to 35,000 clones. Germline V gene sequence: CDR1 SGHAT, CDR2 FQNNGV. Trimming left V 3 bases short and J 3 bases short, with 14 bases between. CDR3 length: 15 amino acids. Comment on this clone: Antigen: not known. With the read ending 3 residues before the CDR3 end, the germline J gene is used to fill in that end.

This TCR came from a woman between 18 and 70 years old with a cervical HPV16 infection that either progressed to CIN3+ or cleared (not recorded which). The sequenced material came from blood buffy coat. This chain connects TRBV11-2 to TRBJ1-2; tentatively, D is TRBD1 (5 bases). The CDR3 is CASSLGGRGYYGYTF. CDR3 DNA (partial): TGTGCCAGCAGCTTGGGGGGTCGGGGCTACTATGGC. Supplemented by reference TRBV11-2 and TRBJ1-2, the full variable domain reads EAGVAQSPRYKIIEKRQSVAFWCNPISGHATLYWYQQILGQGPKLLIQFQNNGVVDDSQLPKDRFSAERLKGVDSTLKIQPAKLEDSAVYLCASSLGGRGYYGYTFGSGTRLTVV.